This T cell receptor (beta chain) is drawn from a study of T cell responses to AZD1222 COVID-19 vaccine. Whole-study context: Samples with a second dose at about 4 or about 12 weeks were pooled together. Study observations and caveats: Most donors were white British, females outnumbered males, and clonal diversity was possibly underestimated.

Turning to this clone: Its antigen is still unknown.

V lost 0 bases and J lost 4, with 10 bases in between. The CDR3 extends over 14 amino acids. The germline V gene has CDR1 SGHRS and CDR2 YFSETQ. The data were produced by immunoSEQ multiplex PCR, yet TCRdb's version contains in-frame clones alone and is incomplete. The table has around 150,000 clones, 90% seen once. The V gene is TRBV5-1, the J gene TRBJ1-2; TRBD1 is a possible D gene (6 bases). The material sequenced was peripheral blood, taken on day 0 of AZD1222 vaccination. This clonotype was obtained from an adult in good health. The CDR3 nucleotides are TGCGCCAGCAGCTTGGAGGGGGACGCCTATGGCTACACCTTC. As protein: CASSLEGDAYGYTF.